This is a list of T cell receptor beta chains from one sample in a study of neurological immune-mediated disorders. TCRdb reprocessed the 5' RACE reads with MiXCR, giving one entry per CDR3 protein. The sample contains 25,000 to 35,000 distinct CDR3 sequences, roughly 12% of which appear only once. The sample taken for sequencing was PBMCs. The receptors were sampled from a man aged 55-75 years in good health. Both conserved end residues are part of each CDR3. A D gene is named only where the DNA matches it firmly. Part of the rows lack a size; the others show once, few, many or a class for expanded clones.

d_gene	v_gene	j_gene	abundance	CDR3aa	CDR3nt
TRBD1	TRBV5-1	TRBJ1-1	many	CASSRGQGANTEAFF	TGCGCCAGCAGCAGAGGACAGGGGGCGAACACTGAAGCTTTCTTT
TRBD1	TRBV5-1	TRBJ2-1	many	CASSQGQNNEQFF	TGCGCCAGCAGCCAGGGACAGAACAATGAGCAGTTCTTC
NA	TRBV18	TRBJ1-1	many	CASSPPSSTEAFF	TGTGCCAGCTCACCACCGTCATCCACTGAAGCTTTCTTT
TRBD2	TRBV29-1	TRBJ2-6	many	CSVGGLAGWANVLTF	TGCAGCGTGGGCGGACTAGCGGGATGGGCCAACGTCCTGACTTTC
NA	TRBV12-5	TRBJ1-6	many	CASGLHFRSPLHF	TGTGCTAGTGGTTTGCATTTCCGCTCACCCCTCCACTTT
NA	TRBV7-2	TRBJ1-5	many	CASSLGGGRGNQPQHF	TGTGCCAGCAGCTTAGGGGGGGGCAGGGGCAATCAGCCCCAGCATTTT
NA	TRBV28	TRBJ1-5	many	CASNRGGGTSNQPQHF	TGTGCCAGCAATAGGGGGGGAGGTACGAGCAATCAGCCCCAGCATTTT
TRBD2	TRBV9	TRBJ2-7	many	CASSVEGSGSRYEQYF	TGTGCCAGCAGCGTAGAAGGTAGCGGGAGTCGGTACGAGCAGTACTTC
TRBD2	TRBV7-2	TRBJ2-3	medium-sized	CASSFSGRGDTQYF	TGTGCCAGCAGCTTCAGCGGGAGAGGGGATACGCAGTATTTT
NA	TRBV28	TRBJ2-7	many	CASGDYGEQYF	TGTGCCAGCGGAGACTACGGCGAGCAGTACTTC
TRBD2	TRBV20-1	TRBJ2-7	medium-sized	CSARSWGGSYEQYF	TGCAGTGCCAGGAGTTGGGGGGGGTCCTACGAGCAGTACTTC
NA	TRBV12-3/TRBV12-4	TRBJ2-1	many	CASSLPGGLFNEQFF	TGTGCCAGCAGTTTACCCGGTGGGCTGTTCAATGAGCAGTTCTTC
NA	TRBV4-2	TRBJ2-5	many	CASSQFPSVGETQYF	TGTGCCAGCAGCCAATTTCCTAGCGTGGGGGAGACCCAGTACTTC
TRBD2	TRBV11-2	TRBJ2-7	few	CASSLDWGGGLYEQYF	TGTGCCAGCAGCTTAGATTGGGGGGGGGGACTCTACGAGCAGTACTTC
NA	TRBV5-1	TRBJ2-7	many	CASSYMLRELEQYF	TGCGCCAGCAGCTACATGCTGAGAGAACTGGAGCAGTACTTC
NA	TRBV28	TRBJ1-4	NA	CAVRSVDEKLFF	TGTGCCGTACGCAGTGTAGATGAAAAACTGTTTTTT
TRBD1	TRBV29-1	TRBJ2-1	many	CSAAGTANNEQFF	TGCAGCGCCGCCGGGACAGCTAACAATGAGCAGTTCTTC
NA	TRBV27	TRBJ2-7	many	CASSFGGSYEQYF	TGTGCCAGCAGTTTCGGCGGCTCCTACGAGCAGTACTTC
NA	TRBV18	TRBJ1-2	few	CASSPSGDGYTF	TGTGCCAGCTCACCATCGGGGGATGGCTACACCTTC
NA	TRBV20-1	TRBJ1-4	many	CSARELGNNEKLFF	TGCAGTGCTAGAGAATTAGGGAACAATGAAAAACTGTTTTTT
NA	TRBV20-1	TRBJ2-3	many	CSARDPTGYSDTQYF	TGCAGTGCTAGAGATCCGACGGGATACTCAGATACGCAGTATTTT
NA	TRBV18	TRBJ2-3	few	CASSPKKGTDTQYF	TGTGCCAGCTCCCCTAAAAAGGGCACAGATACGCAGTATTTT
NA	TRBV6-5	TRBJ1-6	few	CASSPEWNSPLHF	TGTGCCAGCAGTCCGGAATGGAATTCACCCCTCCACTTT
NA	TRBV20-1	TRBJ2-5	many	CSATPPLSAQETQYF	TGCAGTGCAACCCCACCCCTTAGCGCCCAAGAGACCCAGTACTTC
NA	TRBV9	TRBJ2-7	many	CASSVGLDYEQYF	TGTGCCAGCAGCGTAGGTTTGGACTACGAGCAGTACTTC
NA	TRBV20-1	TRBJ2-1	NA	CSARGMTTLQFF	TGCAGTGCTAGAGGTATGACCACGCTGCAGTTCTTC
TRBD2	TRBV5-5	TRBJ2-7	NA	CASRRAGGSSYEQYF	TGTGCCAGCAGGCGGGCCGGGGGGAGTTCCTACGAGCAGTACTTC
NA	TRBV4-3	TRBJ1-6	NA	CASSQQTDVGAPLHF	TGCGCCAGCAGCCAACAGACAGACGTCGGGGCACCCCTCCACTTT
TRBD1	TRBV7-9	TRBJ2-3	many	CASSSGQGVGDTQYF	TGTGCCAGCAGCTCGGGACAGGGGGTTGGAGATACGCAGTATTTT
TRBD2	TRBV20-1	TRBJ2-1	medium-sized	CSARRGTSGRMNEQFF	TGCAGTGCTAGAAGAGGGACTAGCGGGAGAATGAATGAGCAGTTCTTC
NA	TRBV5-5	TRBJ1-2	NA	CASSFGPIPGAGGYTF	TGTGCCAGCAGCTTTGGGCCCATCCCAGGGGCGGGTGGCTACACCTTC
NA	TRBV27	TRBJ1-3	medium-sized	CASRDRTSGNTIYF	TGTGCCAGCAGAGACAGGACCTCTGGAAACACCATATATTTT
NA	TRBV7-8	TRBJ2-4	many	CASSTGGLTSGKNIQYF	TGTGCCAGCAGCACAGGGGGGCTAACTAGCGGCAAAAACATTCAGTACTTC
NA	TRBV12-3/TRBV12-4	TRBJ2-2	many	CASSPNTARNTGELFF	TGTGCCAGCAGTCCCAACACGGCGCGAAACACCGGGGAGCTGTTTTTT
TRBD1	TRBV20-1	TRBJ2-2	many	CSASPRGQAGELFF	TGCAGTGCTAGCCCCCGGGGACAGGCGGGAGAGCTGTTTTTT
NA	TRBV3-1	TRBJ2-7	many	CASSQAKFGTYEQYF	TGTGCCAGCAGCCAAGCAAAGTTCGGAACCTACGAGCAGTACTTC
NA	TRBV5-1	TRBJ2-3	many	CASSLEAASTDTQYF	TGCGCCAGCAGCTTGGAAGCTGCTAGCACAGATACGCAGTATTTT
TRBD1	TRBV12-3/TRBV12-4	TRBJ2-1	few	CASSPRGGQGASGNEQFF	TGTGCCAGCAGCCCCAGGGGAGGACAGGGGGCTTCTGGCAATGAGCAGTTCTTC
NA	TRBV14	TRBJ1-1	NA	CASSPSRGVFGWVNTEAFF	TGTGCCAGCAGCCCATCGCGGGGGGTTTTTGGCTGGGTGAACACTGAAGCTTTCTTT
TRBD2	TRBV6-5	TRBJ2-3	many	CASSYAAGGYTDTQYF	TGTGCCAGCAGTTACGCGGCGGGGGGCTACACAGATACGCAGTATTTT
TRBD1	TRBV7-9	TRBJ2-2	many	CASSPGQAYSNTGELFF	TGTGCCAGCAGCCCGGGACAGGCTTACTCGAACACCGGGGAGCTGTTTTTT
TRBD2	TRBV20-1	TRBJ2-1	medium-sized	CSARAGAGGGNEQFF	TGCAGTGCTAGAGCTGGGGCGGGAGGGGGGAATGAGCAGTTCTTC
NA	TRBV7-2	TRBJ2-3	NA	CASSLRLQADTQYF	TGTGCCAGCAGCTTAAGACTTCAAGCAGATACGCAGTATTTT
TRBD2	TRBV20-1	TRBJ2-5	many	CSANPRTSEQETQYF	TGCAGTGCTAACCCACGGACTAGCGAACAAGAGACCCAGTACTTC
TRBD2	TRBV4-3	TRBJ2-1	many	CASSQAPSGGGRGEQFF	TGCGCCAGCAGCCAGGCACCCTCCGGGGGGGGTCGCGGTGAGCAGTTCTTC
NA	TRBV5-1	TRBJ2-2	many	CASKTATTGELFF	TGCGCCAGCAAGACAGCTACCACCGGGGAGCTGTTTTTT
NA	TRBV19	TRBJ1-2	NA	CASRQLDNYGYTF	TGTGCCAGCAGACAGTTGGATAACTATGGCTACACCTTC
NA	TRBV29-1	TRBJ1-4	many	CSAKSATNEKLFF	TGCAGCGCAAAGTCCGCAACTAATGAAAAACTGTTTTTT
TRBD1	TRBV14	TRBJ2-3	many	CASSHSGTGYFADTQYF	TGTGCCAGCAGCCATTCCGGGACAGGGTACTTTGCAGATACGCAGTATTTT
NA	TRBV5-1	TRBJ2-1	many	CASRTGLEYNEQFF	TGCGCCAGTAGAACAGGGTTGGAATACAATGAGCAGTTCTTC
NA	TRBV5-1	TRBJ2-7	many	CASSLGQVARYEQYF	TGCGCCAGCAGCTTGGGGCAGGTAGCCCGCTACGAGCAGTACTTC
NA	TRBV6-4	TRBJ2-2	many	CASSDGNTGELFF	TGTGCCAGCAGTGACGGGAACACCGGGGAGCTGTTTTTT
TRBD1	TRBV29-1	TRBJ2-3	many	CSVIQGQGGTDTQYF	TGCAGCGTTATCCAGGGACAGGGGGGCACAGATACGCAGTATTTT
NA	TRBV6-2/TRBV6-3	TRBJ1-1	many	CASSYSKAGNTEAFF	TGTGCCAGCAGTTACTCGAAGGCAGGGAACACTGAAGCTTTCTTT
NA	TRBV5-1	TRBJ2-6	NA	CASSLGGGWGQRPTF	TGCGCCAGCAGCTTGGGGGGGGGCTGGGGCCAACGTCCTACTTTC